The 10 T cell receptor beta chains listed next were all sequenced from one sample in a study of T-cell reconstitution after alpha-beta-depleted transplantation in children. Researchers prepared the TCRbeta library using unique molecular identifiers, the study reports. TCRdb processed the PCR reads anew with MiXCR; each CDR3 protein has one entry. The data hold some 550,000 distinct CDR3 sequences, with around 23% observed a single time. Sequences were derived from PBMCs, mostly from graft donor cells, sampled 360 days after TCRalphabeta/CD19-depleted stem cell transplant. The receptor source for this set is a boy in the first two years of life who had a stem cell transplant for acute myeloid leukemia, so the T cells may come from the graft donor.

This clonotype has at least ten counts. This chain connects TRBV11-2 to TRBJ2-3; 8 bases map to TRBD2. CDR1 is SGHAT, CDR2 FQNNGV, per germline. This CDR3 comprises 17 residues. The V segment lost 1 base and the J segment 5 bases; nucleotides outside the gene matches: 11. The CDR3 nucleotides are TGTGCCAGCAGCTTAGTCCTCCCGGGGGGGCCACAAGATACGCAGTATTTT. Its translation: CASSLVLPGGPQDTQYF. Together with reference TRBV11-2 and TRBJ2-3, the CDR3 gives the full variable domain: EAGVAQSPRYKIIEKRQSVAFWCNPISGHATLYWYQQILGQGPKLLIQFQNNGVVDDSQLPKDRFSAERLKGVDSTLKIQPAKLEDSAVYLCASSLVLPGGPQDTQYFGPGTRLTVL.

The rearrangement uses TRBV5-8 and TRBJ1-5; no definite D call. The V end lost 3 bases, the J end lost 5 bases, and 15 bases lay between the germline ends. The CDR3 covers 15 residues. Germline CDR1 and CDR2: SGHTS and YDEGEE. In DNA form, the CDR3 reads TGTGCCAGCAGCTGGGAGGGCTCCGGGTATCAGCCCCAGCATTTT. Its translation: CASSWEGSGYQPQHF. Variable domain in full (rest from reference TRBV5-8 and TRBJ1-5): EAGVTQSPTHLIKTRGQQATLRCSPISGHTSVYWYQQALGLGLQFLLWYDEGEERNRGNFPPRFSGRQFPNYSSELNVNALELEDSALYLCASSWEGSGYQPQHFGDGTRLSIL.

The chain recombines TRBV20-1 with TRBJ1-2; D is possibly TRBD1 (6 bases). V was cut by 0 bases and J by 4 bases, with 9 bases left in between. There are 13 residues in the CDR3. Germline V gives CDR1 DFQATT, CDR2 SNEGSKA (reference sequence). CDR3 region: CSARERQVYGYTF. In DNA form, the CDR3 reads TGCAGTGCTAGAGAGAGACAGGTCTATGGCTACACCTTC.

The V call is TRBV10-2, the J call TRBJ2-7; 11 bases are a match to TRBD1. Losses at the gene ends were 5 bases for V and 4 bases for J; bases not matched to a gene: 4. The CDR3 contains 14 residues. Germline V gives CDR1 WSHSY, CDR2 SAAADI. CDR3 sequence: CASSTGQGDYEQYV. Here the CDR3 DNA reads TGCGCCAGCAGTACGGGACAGGGGGATTACGAGCAGTACGTC.

This clonotype was detected only a few times. The rearrangement uses TRBV20-1 and TRBJ2-1; 9 nucleotides agree with TRBD2. V shed 0 bases and J 5 bases; nucleotides not matched to a gene: 14. There are 18 residues in the CDR3. Germline V gene data show CDR1 as DFQATT and CDR2 as SNEGSKA (reference sequence). The CDR3 sequence is CSARDLGVKRGVHNEQFF. CDR3 DNA sequence: TGCAGTGCTAGAGATCTGGGGGTAAAGCGGGGGGTCCACAATGAGCAGTTCTTC.

V gene TRBV18 combines with J gene TRBJ2-1, with TRBD1 identical over 9 bases. Trimming removed 5 bases from V and 6 bases from J; junction bases left unmatched: 14. The CDR3 length is 17 residues. Germline CDR1 and CDR2: KGHSH and LQKENI. The CDR3 region is CASSGAFPGQGFNEQFF. CDR3 DNA sequence: TGTGCCAGCTCAGGAGCTTTTCCGGGACAGGGTTTCAATGAGCAGTTCTTC. The entire variable domain, with the rest obtained from reference TRBV18 and TRBJ2-1, is as follows: NAGVMQNPRHLVRRRGQEARLRCSPMKGHSHVYWYRQLPEEGLKFMVYLQKENIIDESGMPKERFSAEFPKEGPSILRIQQVVRGDSAAYFCASSGAFPGQGFNEQFFGPGTRLTVL.

The sample holds a few counts of this clonotype. The rearrangement joins TRBV7-2 to TRBJ1-2; no clear D gene. Trimming left V 2 bases short and J 4 bases short, with 14 bases between. In germline, CDR1 is SGHTA, CDR2 FQGNSA. This CDR3 contains 15 residues. The CDR3 spells CASSLTVTESYGYTF. The DNA for the CDR3 is TGTGCCAGCAGCTTAACGGTAACAGAGAGCTATGGCTACACCTTC. Full variable domain (rest looked up from reference TRBV7-2 and TRBJ1-2): GAGVSQSPSNKVTEKGKDVELRCDPISGHTALYWYRQSLGQGLEFLIYFQGNSAPDKSGLPSDRFSAERTGGSVSTLTIQRTQQEDSAVYLCASSLTVTESYGYTFGSGTRLTVV.

The V and J genes are TRBV6-1 and TRBJ2-7, with D unclear. V lost 5 bases to trimming and J lost 0 bases, with 14 bases between them. Germline V gene data show CDR1 as MNHNS and CDR2 as SASEGT. The CDR3 runs to 15 residues. The CDR3 DNA reads TGTGCCAGCAGTCGACGGGCCTTAAGCTCCTACGAGCAGTACTTC. The encoded protein is CASSRRALSSYEQYF.

The chain employs TRBV29-1 and TRBJ2-4; D unresolved. Germline CDR1 and CDR2: SQVTM and ANQGSEA. This CDR3 has 13 residues. V gave up 3 bases and J gave up 0 bases, with 6 bases separating them. The CDR3 protein is CSVESVAKNIQYF. The CDR3 DNA reads TGCAGCGTTGAGTCCGTAGCCAAAAACATTCAGTACTTC. Looking up the rest from reference TRBV29-1 and TRBJ2-4 gives the full variable domain: SAVISQKPSRDICQRGTSLTIQCQVDSQVTMMFWYRQQPGQSLTLIATANQGSEATYESGFVIDKFPISRPNLTFSTLTVSNMSPEDSSIYLCSVESVAKNIQYFGAGTRLSVL.

This clonotype was observed many times. The gene calls are TRBV20-1 and TRBJ2-1; D gene unclear. Trimming cost V 0 bases and J 0 bases, with 9 bases left between them. CDR1 is DFQATT and CDR2 is SNEGSKA in the germline V gene (reference sequence). The CDR3 is 15 amino acids. The CDR3 loop is CSAREGVSSYNEQFF. DNA of the CDR3: TGCAGTGCTAGAGAGGGTGTTAGCTCCTACAATGAGCAGTTCTTC.